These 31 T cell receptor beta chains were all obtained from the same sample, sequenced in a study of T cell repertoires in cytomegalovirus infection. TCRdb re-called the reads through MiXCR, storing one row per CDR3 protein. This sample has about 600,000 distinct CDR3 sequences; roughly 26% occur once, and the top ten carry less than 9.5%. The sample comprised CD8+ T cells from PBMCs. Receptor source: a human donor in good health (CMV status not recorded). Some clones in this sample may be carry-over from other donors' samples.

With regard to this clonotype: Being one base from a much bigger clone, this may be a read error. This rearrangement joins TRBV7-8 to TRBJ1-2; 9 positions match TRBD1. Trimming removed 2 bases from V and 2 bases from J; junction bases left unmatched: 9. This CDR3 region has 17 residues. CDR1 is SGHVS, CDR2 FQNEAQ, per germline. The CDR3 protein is CASSLLGTGTLNYGYTF. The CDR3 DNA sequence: TGTGCCAGCAGCTTACTCGGGACAGGGACCTTAAACTATGGCTACACCTTC.

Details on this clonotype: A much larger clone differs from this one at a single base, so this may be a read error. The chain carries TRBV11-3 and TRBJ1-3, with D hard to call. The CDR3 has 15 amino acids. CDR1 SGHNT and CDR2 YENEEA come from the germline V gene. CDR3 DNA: TGTGCCAGCAGCTTAAACGGCGGATCTGGAAACATCATATATTTT. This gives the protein CASSLNGGSGNIIYF.

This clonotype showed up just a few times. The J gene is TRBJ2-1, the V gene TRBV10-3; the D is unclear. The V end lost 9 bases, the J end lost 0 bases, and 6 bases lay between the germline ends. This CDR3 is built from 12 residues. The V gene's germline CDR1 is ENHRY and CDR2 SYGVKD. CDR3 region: CAIAFSYNEQFF. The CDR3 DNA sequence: TGTGCCATTGCTTTCTCCTACAATGAGCAGTTCTTC.

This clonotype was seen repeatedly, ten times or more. The CDR3 DNA is TGTGCCAGCAGTCTTCGAGGCAGGGACGGCTACACCTTC. Protein product: CASSLRGRDGYTF. The rearrangement uses TRBV28 and TRBJ1-2; D is possibly TRBD1 (5 bases). This CDR3 region has 13 residues. Germline V gives CDR1 MDHEN, CDR2 SYDVKM. V lost 5 bases to trimming and J lost 8 bases, with 15 bases between them.

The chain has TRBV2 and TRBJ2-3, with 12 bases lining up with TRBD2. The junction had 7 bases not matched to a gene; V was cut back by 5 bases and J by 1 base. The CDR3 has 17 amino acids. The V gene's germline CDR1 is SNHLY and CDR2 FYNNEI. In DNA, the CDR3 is TGTGCCAGCAGTTCCGGACTAGCGGGGAGACGCACAGATACGCAGTATTTT. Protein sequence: CASSSGLAGRRTDTQYF.

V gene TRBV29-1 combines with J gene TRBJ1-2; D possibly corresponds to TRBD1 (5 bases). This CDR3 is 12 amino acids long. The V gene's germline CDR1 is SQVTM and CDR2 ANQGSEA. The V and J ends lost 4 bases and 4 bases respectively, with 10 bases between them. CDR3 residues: CSVASGSYGYTF. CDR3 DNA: TGCAGCGTTGCATCAGGGAGCTATGGCTACACCTTC.

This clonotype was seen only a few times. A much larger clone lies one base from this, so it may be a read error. In DNA, the CDR3 is TGTGTCAGCAGCCCGAGGGGTCGTCCGGGACTAGCGGGGGGGCGCACAGATACGCAGTATTTT. It specifies CVSSPRGRPGLAGGRTDTQYF. This rearrangement joins TRBV7-6 to TRBJ2-3, with 16 bases identical to TRBD2. The CDR3 sequence is 21 residues long. Germline V lookup: CDR1 SGHVS, CDR2 FNYEAQ.

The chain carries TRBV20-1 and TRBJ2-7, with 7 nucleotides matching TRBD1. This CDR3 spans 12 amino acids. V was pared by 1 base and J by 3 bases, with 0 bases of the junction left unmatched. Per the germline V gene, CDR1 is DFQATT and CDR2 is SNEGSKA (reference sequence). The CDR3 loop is CSARGTGYEQYF. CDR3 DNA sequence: TGCAGTGCTAGAGGGACAGGCTACGAGCAGTACTTC.

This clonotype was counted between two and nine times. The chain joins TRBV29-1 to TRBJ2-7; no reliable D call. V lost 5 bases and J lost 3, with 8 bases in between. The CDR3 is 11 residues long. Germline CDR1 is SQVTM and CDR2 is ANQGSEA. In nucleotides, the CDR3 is TGCAGCGTTTTTGTGGACTACGAGCAGTACTTC. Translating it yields CSVFVDYEQYF.

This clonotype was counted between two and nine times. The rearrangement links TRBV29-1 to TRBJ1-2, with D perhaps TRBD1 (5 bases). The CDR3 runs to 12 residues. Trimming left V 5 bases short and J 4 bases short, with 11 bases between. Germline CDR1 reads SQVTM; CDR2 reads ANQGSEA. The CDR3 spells CSVLGRVYGYTF. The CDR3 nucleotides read TGCAGCGTTTTGGGCAGGGTCTATGGCTACACCTTC.

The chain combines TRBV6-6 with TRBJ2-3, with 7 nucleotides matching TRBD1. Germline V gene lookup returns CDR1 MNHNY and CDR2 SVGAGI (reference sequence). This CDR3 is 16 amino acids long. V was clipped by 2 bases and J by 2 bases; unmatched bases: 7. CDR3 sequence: CASSYLAGGPTDTQYF. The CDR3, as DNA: TGTGCCAGCAGTTACCTGGCAGGGGGTCCCACAGATACGCAGTATTTT.

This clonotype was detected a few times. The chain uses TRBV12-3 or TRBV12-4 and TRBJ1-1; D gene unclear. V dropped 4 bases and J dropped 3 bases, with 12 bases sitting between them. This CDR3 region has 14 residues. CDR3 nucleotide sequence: TGTGCCAGCAGTTGGGGTCCCTATGACACTGAAGCTTTCTTT. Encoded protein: CASSWGPYDTEAFF.

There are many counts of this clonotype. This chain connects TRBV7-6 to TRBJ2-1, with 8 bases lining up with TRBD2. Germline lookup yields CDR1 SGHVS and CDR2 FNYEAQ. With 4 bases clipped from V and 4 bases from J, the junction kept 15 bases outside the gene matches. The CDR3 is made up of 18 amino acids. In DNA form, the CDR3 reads TGTGCCAGCAGCTCGAACCCTCGGGGTAGCGGGGCTTACAATGAGCAGTTCTTC. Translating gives CASSSNPRGSGAYNEQFF.

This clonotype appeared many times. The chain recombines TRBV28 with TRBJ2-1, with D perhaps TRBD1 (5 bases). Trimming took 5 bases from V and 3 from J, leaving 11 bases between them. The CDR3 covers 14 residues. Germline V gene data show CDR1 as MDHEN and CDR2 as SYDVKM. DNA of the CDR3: TGTGCCAGCAGTAGGACAAGCAGCTACAATGAGCAGTTCTTC. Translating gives CASSRTSSYNEQFF.

The CDR3 protein is CASSSSGGALTGELFF. The CDR3 DNA is TGTGCCAGCAGCTCAAGCGGGGGGGCCCTAACCGGGGAGCTGTTTTTT. The chain employs TRBV7-9 and TRBJ2-2; 10 bases map to TRBD2. The length of the CDR3 is 16 residues. V gave up 4 bases and J gave up 5 bases; unmatched junction bases: 7. The germline V gene encodes CDR1 SEHNR and CDR2 FQNEAQ (reference sequence).

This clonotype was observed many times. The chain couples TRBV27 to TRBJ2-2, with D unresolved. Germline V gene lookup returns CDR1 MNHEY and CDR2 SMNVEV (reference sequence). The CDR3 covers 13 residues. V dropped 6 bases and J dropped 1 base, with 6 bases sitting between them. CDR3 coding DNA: TGTGCCAGCAGCTTACTGAACACCGGGGAGCTGTTTTTT. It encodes CASSLLNTGELFF.

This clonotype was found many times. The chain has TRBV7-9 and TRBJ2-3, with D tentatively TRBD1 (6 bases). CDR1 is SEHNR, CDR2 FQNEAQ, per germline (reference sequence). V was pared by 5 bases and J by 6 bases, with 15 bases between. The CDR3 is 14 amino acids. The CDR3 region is CASSPDGRGDTQYF. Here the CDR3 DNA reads TGTGCCAGCAGCCCCGACGGCAGGGGCGATACGCAGTATTTT. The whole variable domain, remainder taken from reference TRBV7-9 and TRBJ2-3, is DTGVSQNPRHKITKRGQNVTFRCDPISEHNRLYWYRQTLGQGPEFLTYFQNEAQLEKSRLLSDRFSAERPKGSFSTLEIQRTEQGDSAMYLCASSPDGRGDTQYFGPGTRLTVL.

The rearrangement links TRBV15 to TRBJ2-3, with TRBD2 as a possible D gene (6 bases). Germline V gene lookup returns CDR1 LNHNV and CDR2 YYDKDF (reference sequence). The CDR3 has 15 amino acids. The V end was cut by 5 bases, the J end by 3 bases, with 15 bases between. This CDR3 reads CATSGAGRWTDTQYF. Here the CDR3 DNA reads TGTGCCACCAGCGGAGCGGGTCGGTGGACAGATACGCAGTATTTT.

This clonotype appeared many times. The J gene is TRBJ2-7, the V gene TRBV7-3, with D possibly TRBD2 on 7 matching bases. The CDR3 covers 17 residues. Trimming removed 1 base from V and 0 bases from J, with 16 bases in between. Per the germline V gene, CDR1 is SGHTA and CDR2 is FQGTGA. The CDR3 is CASSLRGGSDVSYEQYV. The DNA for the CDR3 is TGTGCCAGCAGCTTAAGGGGGGGCTCGGACGTCTCCTACGAGCAGTACGTC.

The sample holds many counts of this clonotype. The CDR3 region has the DNA TGTGCCAGCAGCTTAGACCAGGGGCGCGGTCTGGACGAGCAGTACTTC. Protein sequence: CASSLDQGRGLDEQYF. The chain recombines TRBV7-8 with TRBJ2-7; TRBD1 might be the D (6 bases). Germline CDR1 is SGHVS and CDR2 is FQNEAQ. The CDR3 extends over 16 amino acids. V lost 1 base and J lost 5, with 18 bases in between.

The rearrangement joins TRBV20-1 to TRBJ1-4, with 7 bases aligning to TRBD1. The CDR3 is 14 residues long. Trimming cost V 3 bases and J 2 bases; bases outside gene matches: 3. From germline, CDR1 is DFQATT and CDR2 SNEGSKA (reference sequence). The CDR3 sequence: CSARYRGTNEKLFF. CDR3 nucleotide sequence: TGCAGTGCTAGGTACAGGGGCACTAATGAAAAACTGTTTTTT.

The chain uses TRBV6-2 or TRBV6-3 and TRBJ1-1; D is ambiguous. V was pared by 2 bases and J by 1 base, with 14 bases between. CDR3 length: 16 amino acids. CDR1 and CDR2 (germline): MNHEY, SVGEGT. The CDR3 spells CASSYTPRTGNTEAFF. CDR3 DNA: TGTGCCAGCAGTTACACACCTCGGACGGGGAACACTGAAGCTTTCTTT.

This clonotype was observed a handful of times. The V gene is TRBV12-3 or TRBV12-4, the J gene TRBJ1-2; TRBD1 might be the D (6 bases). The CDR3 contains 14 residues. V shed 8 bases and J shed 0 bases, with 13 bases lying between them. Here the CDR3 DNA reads TGTGCCAGCGGCCAGGGACATCCTAACTATGGCTACACCTTC. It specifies CASGQGHPNYGYTF.

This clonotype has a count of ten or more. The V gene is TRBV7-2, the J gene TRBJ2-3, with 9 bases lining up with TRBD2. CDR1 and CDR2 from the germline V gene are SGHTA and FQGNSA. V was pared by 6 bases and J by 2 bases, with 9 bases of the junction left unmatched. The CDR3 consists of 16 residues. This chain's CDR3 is CASSVNSGGFTDTQYF. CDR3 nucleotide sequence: TGTGCCAGCAGTGTGAATAGCGGGGGATTCACAGATACGCAGTATTTT.

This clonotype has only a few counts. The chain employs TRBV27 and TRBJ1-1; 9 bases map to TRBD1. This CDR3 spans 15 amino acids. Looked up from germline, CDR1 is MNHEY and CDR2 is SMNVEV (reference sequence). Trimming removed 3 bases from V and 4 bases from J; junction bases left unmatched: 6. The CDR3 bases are TGTGCCAGCAGTTTGACGGGACAGGGCACCACTGAAGCTTTCTTT. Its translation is CASSLTGQGTTEAFF.

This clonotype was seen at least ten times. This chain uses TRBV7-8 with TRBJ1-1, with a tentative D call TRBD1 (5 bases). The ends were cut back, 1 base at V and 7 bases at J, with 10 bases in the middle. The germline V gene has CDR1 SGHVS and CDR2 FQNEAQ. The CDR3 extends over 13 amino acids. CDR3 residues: CASSLGGTFEAFF. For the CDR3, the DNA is TGTGCCAGCAGCTTAGGAGGGACGTTTGAAGCTTTCTTT.

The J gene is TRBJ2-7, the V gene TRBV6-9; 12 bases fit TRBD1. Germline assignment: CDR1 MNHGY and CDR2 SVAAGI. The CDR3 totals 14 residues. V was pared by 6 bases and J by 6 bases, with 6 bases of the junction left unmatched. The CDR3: CASRRGTGGCEQYV. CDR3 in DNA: TGTGCCAGCAGACGGGGGACAGGGGGCTGCGAGCAGTACGTC.

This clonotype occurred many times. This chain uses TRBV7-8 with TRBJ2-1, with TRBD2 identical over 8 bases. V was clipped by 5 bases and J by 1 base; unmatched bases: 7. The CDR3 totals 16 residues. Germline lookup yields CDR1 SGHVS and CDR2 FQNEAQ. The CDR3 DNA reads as TGTGCCAGCAGCCCCGGGCTAGCGGGTTCCTACAATGAGCAGTTCTTC. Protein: CASSPGLAGSYNEQFF. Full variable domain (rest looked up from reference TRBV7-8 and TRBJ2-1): GAGVSQSPRYKVAKRGQDVALRCDPISGHVSLFWYQQALGQGPEFLTYFQNEAQLDKSGLPSDRFFAERPEGSVSTLKIQRTQQEDSAVYLCASSPGLAGSYNEQFFGPGTRLTVL.

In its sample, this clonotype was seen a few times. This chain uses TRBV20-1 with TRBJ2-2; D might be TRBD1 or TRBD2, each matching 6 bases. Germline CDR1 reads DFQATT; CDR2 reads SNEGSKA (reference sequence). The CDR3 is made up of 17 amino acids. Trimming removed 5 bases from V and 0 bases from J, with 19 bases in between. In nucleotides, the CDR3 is TGCAGTGCTGACCAGGCGGAGGGGGATCCGAACACCGGGGAGCTGTTTTTT. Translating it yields CSADQAEGDPNTGELFF.

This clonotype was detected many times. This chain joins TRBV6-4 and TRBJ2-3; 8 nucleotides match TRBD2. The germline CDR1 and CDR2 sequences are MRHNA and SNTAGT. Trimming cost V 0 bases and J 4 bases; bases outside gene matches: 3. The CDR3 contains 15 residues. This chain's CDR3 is CASSDSGGAADTQYF. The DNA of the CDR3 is TGTGCCAGCAGTGACTCCGGGGGGGCGGCAGATACGCAGTATTTT.

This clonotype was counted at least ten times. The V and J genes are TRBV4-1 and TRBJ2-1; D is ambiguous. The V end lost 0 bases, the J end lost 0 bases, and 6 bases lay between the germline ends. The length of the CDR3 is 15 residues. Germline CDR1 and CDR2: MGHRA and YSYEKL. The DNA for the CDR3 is TGCGCCAGCAGCCAAGACGACGTCTCCTACAATGAGCAGTTCTTC. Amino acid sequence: CASSQDDVSYNEQFF.